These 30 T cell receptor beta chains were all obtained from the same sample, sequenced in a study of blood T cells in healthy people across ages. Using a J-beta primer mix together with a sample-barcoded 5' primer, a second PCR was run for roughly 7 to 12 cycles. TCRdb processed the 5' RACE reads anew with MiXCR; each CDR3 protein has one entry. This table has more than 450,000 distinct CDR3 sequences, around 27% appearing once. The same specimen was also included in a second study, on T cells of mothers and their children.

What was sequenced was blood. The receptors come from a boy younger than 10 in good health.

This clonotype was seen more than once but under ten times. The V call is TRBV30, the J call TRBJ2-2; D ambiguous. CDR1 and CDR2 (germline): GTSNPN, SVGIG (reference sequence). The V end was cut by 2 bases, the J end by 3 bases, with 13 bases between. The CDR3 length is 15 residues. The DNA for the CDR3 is TGTGCCTGGAGTCCGGGTGTACAATACACCGGGGAGCTGTTTTTT. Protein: CAWSPGVQYTGELFF.

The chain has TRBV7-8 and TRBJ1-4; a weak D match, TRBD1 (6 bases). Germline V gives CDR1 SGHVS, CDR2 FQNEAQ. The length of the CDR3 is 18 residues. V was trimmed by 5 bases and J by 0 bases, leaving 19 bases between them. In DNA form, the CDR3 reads TGTGCCAGCAGCCTGAGGGGGGACTTGAGGGCAACTAATGAAAAACTGTTTTTT. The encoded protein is CASSLRGDLRATNEKLFF.

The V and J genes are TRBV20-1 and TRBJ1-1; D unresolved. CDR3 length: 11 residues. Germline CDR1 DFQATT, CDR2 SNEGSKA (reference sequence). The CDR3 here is CSVTSGSEAFF. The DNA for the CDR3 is TGCAGCGTAACCAGTGGGTCTGAAGCTTTCTTT.

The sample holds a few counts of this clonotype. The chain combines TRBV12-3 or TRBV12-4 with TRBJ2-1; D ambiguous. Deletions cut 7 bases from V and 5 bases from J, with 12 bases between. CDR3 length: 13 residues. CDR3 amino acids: CASNTDTDNEQFF. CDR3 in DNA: TGTGCCAGCAATACCGACACCGACAATGAGCAGTTCTTC.

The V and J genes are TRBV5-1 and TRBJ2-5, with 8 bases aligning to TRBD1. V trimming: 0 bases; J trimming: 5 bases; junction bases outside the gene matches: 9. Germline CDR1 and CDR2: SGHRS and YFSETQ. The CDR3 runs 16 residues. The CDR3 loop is CASSLEGQAAGETQYF. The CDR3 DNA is TGCGCCAGCAGCTTGGAGGGACAGGCGGCAGGGGAGACCCAGTACTTC.

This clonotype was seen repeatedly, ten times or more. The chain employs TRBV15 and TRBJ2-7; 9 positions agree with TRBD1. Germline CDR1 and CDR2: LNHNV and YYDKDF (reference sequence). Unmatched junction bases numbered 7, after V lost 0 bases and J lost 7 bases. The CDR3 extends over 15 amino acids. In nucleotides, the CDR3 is TGTGCCACCAGCAGAGATGGTGGGACAGGGCTTGAGCAGTACTTC. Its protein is CATSRDGGTGLEQYF.

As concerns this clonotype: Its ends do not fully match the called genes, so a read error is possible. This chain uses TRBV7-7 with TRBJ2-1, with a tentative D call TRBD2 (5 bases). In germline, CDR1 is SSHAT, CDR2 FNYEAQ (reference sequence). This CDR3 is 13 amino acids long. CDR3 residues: CASSLAYRDEQFF. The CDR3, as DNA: TGTGCTAGCAGCTTAGCGTACCGGGATGAGCAGTTCTTC.

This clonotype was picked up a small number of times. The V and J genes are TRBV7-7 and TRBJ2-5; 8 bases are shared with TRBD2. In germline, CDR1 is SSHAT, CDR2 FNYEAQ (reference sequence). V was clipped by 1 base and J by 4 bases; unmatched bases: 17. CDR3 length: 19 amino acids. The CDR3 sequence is CASSLEDPLSGRARETQYF. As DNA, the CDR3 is TGTGCCAGCAGCTTAGAAGACCCCCTGTCCGGGAGGGCGCGAGAGACCCAGTACTTC. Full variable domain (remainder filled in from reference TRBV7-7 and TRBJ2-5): GAGVSQSPRYKVTKRGQDVTLRCDPISSHATLYWYQQALGQGPEFLTYFNYEAQPDKSGLPSDRFSAERPEGSISTLTIQRTEQRDSAMYRCASSLEDPLSGRARETQYFGPGTRLLVL.

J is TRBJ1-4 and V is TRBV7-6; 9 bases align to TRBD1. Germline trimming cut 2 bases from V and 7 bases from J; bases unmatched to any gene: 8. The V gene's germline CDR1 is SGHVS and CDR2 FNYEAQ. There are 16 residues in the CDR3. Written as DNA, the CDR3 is TGTGCCAGCAGCTTATATGGGACAGGGAATAGTGAAAAACTGTTTTTT. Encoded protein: CASSLYGTGNSEKLFF.

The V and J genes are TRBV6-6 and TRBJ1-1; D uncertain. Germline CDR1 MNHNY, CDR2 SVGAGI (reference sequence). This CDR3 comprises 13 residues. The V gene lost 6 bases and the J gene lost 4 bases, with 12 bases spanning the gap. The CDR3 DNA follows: TGTGCCAGCAGCCCGGGTAGAAGCACTGAAGCTTTCTTT. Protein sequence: CASSPGRSTEAFF.

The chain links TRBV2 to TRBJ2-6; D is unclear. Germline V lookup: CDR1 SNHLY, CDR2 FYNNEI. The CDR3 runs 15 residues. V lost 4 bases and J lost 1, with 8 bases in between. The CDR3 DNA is TGTGCCAGCAGTGCCACAGTGTCTGGGGCCAACGTCCTGACTTTC. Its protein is CASSATVSGANVLTF.

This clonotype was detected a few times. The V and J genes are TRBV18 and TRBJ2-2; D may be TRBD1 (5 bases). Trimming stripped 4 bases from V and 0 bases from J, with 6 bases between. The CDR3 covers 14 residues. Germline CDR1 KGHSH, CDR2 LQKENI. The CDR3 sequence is CASSLQANTGELFF. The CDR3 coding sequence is TGTGCCAGCTCACTACAGGCGAACACCGGGGAGCTGTTTTTT.

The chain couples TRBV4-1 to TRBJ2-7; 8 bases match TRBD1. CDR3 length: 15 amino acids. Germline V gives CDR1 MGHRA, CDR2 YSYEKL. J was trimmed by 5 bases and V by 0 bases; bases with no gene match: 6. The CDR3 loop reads CASSQEDRVGDEQYF. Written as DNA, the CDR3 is TGCGCCAGCAGCCAAGAGGACAGGGTAGGTGACGAGCAGTACTTC.

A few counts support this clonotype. DNA of the CDR3: TGTGCCAGCACCAGACCCGGGGAGCAGTACTTC. Translating gives CASTRPGEQYF. The chain has TRBV6-1 and TRBJ2-1; D gene uncertain. Gene TRBJ2-7 matches the end of the DNA better, so the J call may be wrong. The CDR3 is 11 residues long. Germline V gene lookup returns CDR1 MNHNS and CDR2 SASEGT.

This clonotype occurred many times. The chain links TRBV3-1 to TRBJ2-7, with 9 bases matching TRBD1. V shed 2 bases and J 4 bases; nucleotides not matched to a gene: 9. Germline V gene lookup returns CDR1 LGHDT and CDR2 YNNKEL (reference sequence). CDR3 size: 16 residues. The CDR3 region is CASSQLKQGAPYEQYF. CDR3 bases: TGTGCCAGCAGCCAACTAAAACAGGGGGCGCCTTACGAGCAGTACTTC.

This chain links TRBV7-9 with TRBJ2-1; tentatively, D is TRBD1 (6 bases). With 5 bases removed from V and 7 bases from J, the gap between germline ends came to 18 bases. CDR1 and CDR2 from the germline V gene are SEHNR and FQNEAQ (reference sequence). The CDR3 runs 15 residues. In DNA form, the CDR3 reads TGTGCCAGCAGCCCTCGACAGGAGAATGCAAATGAGCAGTTCTTC. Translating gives CASSPRQENANEQFF. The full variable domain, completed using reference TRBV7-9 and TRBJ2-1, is DTGVSQNPRHKITKRGQNVTFRCDPISEHNRLYWYRQTLGQGPEFLTYFQNEAQLEKSRLLSDRFSAERPKGSFSTLEIQRTEQGDSAMYLCASSPRQENANEQFFGPGTRLTVL.

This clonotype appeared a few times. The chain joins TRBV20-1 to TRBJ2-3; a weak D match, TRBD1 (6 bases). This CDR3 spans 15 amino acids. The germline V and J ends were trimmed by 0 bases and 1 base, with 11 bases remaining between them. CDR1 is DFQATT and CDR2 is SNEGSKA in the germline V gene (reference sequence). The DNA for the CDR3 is TGCAGTGCTAGAGACAGGGGATACGGCACAGATACGCAGTATTTT. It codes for CSARDRGYGTDTQYF.

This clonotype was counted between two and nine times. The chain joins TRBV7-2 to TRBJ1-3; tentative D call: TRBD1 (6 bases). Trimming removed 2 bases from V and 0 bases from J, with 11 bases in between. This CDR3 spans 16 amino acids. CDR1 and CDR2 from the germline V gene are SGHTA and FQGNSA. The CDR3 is CASSLQQGSSGNTIYF. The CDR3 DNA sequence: TGTGCCAGCAGCTTACAGCAGGGGAGCTCTGGAAACACCATATATTTT.

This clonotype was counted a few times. CDR3 sequence: CASSPMGGLRTGELFF. In DNA form, the CDR3 reads TGTGCCAGCAGTCCTATGGGGGGGCTACGGACCGGGGAGCTGTTTTTT. V gene TRBV7-7 combines with J gene TRBJ2-2; D is perhaps TRBD2 (7 bases). Germline CDR1 reads SSHAT; CDR2 reads FNYEAQ (reference sequence). There are 16 residues in the CDR3. Trimming shortened V by 6 bases and J by 5 bases, and 19 bases separated the two germline ends.

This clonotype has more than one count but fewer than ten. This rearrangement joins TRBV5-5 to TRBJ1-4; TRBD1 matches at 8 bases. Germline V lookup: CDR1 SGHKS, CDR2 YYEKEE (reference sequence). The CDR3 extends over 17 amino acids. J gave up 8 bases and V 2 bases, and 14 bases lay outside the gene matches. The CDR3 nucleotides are TGTGCCAGCAGCTTTCTATACCAACAGGGGGTGAAGGAAAAACTGTTTTTT. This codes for CASSFLYQQGVKEKLFF.

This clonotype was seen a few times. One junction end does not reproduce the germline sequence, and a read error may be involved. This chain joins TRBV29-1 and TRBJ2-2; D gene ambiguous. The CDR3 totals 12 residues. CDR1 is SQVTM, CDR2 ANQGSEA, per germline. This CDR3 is CSVPRNTRELFF. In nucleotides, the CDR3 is TGCAGCGTCCCAAGGAACACCAGGGAGCTGTTTTTT.

The CDR3 DNA sequence: TGCGCCAGCAGCCAGCATGGGTCAATACAGGGACCTGGGGCCAACGTCCTGACTTTC. Protein sequence: CASSQHGSIQGPGANVLTF. V and J are TRBV4-3 and TRBJ2-6; maybe TRBD1 (6 bases). Germline V gene sequence: CDR1 LGHNA, CDR2 YSLEER. The CDR3 sequence is 19 residues long. V was trimmed by 3 bases and J by 2 bases, leaving 20 bases between them.

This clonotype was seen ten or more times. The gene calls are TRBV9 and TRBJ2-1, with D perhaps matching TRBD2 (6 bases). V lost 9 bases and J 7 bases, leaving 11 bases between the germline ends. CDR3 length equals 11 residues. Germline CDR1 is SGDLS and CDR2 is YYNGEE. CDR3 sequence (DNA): TGTGCCACCCCTGGGGGGAATGAGCAGTTCTTC. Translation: CATPGGNEQFF.

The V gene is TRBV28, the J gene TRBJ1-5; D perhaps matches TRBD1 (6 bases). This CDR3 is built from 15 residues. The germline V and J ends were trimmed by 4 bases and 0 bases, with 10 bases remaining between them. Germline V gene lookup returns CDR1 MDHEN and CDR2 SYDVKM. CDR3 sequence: CASSSGAISNQPQHF. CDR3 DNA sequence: TGTGCCAGCAGTTCAGGGGCAATTAGCAATCAGCCCCAGCATTTT.

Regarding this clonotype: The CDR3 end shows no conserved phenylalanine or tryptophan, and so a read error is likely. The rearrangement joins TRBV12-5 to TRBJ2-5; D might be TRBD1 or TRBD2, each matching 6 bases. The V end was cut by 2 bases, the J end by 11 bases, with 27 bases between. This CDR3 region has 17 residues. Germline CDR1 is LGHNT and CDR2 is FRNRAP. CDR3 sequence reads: CASGLSRQARDPGEQYV. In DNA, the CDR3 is TGTGCTAGTGGTTTGTCACGACAGGCGCGCGATCCGGGGGAGCAGTACGTC.

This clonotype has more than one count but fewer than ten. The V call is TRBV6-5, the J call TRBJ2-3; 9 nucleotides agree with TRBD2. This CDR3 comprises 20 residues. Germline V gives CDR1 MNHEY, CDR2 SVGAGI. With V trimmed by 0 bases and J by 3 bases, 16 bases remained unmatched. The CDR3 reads CASSYSRGLATSRVTDTQYF. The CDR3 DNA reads TGTGCCAGCAGTTACTCTCGGGGACTAGCAACGTCAAGGGTGACAGATACGCAGTATTTT.

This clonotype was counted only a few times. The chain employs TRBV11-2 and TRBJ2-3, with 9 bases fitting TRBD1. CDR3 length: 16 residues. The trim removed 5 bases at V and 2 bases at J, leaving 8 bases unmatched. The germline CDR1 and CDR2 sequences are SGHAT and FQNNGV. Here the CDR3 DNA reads TGTGCCAGCAGCCCGTCCGGGACAGGGTACACAGATACGCAGTATTTT. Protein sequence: CASSPSGTGYTDTQYF.

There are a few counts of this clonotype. The CDR3 coding sequence is TGTGCTAGTGGCCTGGGGGCAGGGTATGGGACCCAGTACTTC. Translated, it gives CASGLGAGYGTQYF. V is TRBV12-5 and J is TRBJ2-5; tentative D call: TRBD1 (6 bases). CDR3 length: 14 residues. The germline V and J ends were trimmed by 6 bases and 7 bases, with 18 bases remaining between them. Per germline, CDR1 LGHNT and CDR2 FRNRAP. The whole variable domain, filled in from reference TRBV12-5 and TRBJ2-5, reads DARVTQTPRHKVTEMGQEVTMRCQPILGHNTVFWYRQTMMQGLELLAYFRNRAPLDDSGMPKDRFSAEMPDATLATLKIQPSEPRDSAVYFCASGLGAGYGTQYFGPGTRLLVL.

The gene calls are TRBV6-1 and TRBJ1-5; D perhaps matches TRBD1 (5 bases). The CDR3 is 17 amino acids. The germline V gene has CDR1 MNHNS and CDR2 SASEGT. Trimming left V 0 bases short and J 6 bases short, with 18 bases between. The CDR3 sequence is CASSEAGQGGLAQPQHF. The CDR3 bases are TGTGCCAGCAGTGAAGCGGGGCAGGGAGGTTTGGCTCAGCCCCAGCATTTT.

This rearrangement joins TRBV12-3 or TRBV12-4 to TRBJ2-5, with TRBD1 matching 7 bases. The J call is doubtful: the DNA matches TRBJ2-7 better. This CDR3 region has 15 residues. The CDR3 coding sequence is TGTGCCAGCAGTTCCGCCGGGACAGTGGGCTACGAGCAGTACTTC. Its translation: CASSSAGTVGYEQYF.